One and the same sample provided the 4 T cell receptor beta chains below, sequenced in a study of shared clonotypes between healthy human individuals. Profiling relied on immunoSEQ multiplex PCR, and the TCRdb table lists in-frame clones only, not all of them. This table holds millions of clones, around 90% found once. Sequenced material: naive CD4+ T cells sorted from blood. The sample's subset: CD45RA+ positively selected. The receptors here all came from a man younger than 35 in good health.

This chain links TRBV10-2 with TRBJ1-1; a weak D match, TRBD1 (5 bases). This CDR3 is built from 14 residues. Germline assignment: CDR1 WSHSY and CDR2 SAAADI. V lost 10 bases, J lost 4 bases, and 19 bases lay in between. CDR3 nucleotide sequence: TGCGCCACCCTAACCCAGGGTAGGGGCACTGAAGCTTTCTTT. It translates to CATLTQGRGTEAFF.

The gene calls are TRBV18 and TRBJ2-3; D might be TRBD2 (6 bases). Germline-derived CDR1 and CDR2 are KGHSH and LQKENI. The CDR3 is 16 residues long. V was cut by 3 bases and J by 0 bases, with 13 bases left in between. The CDR3 sequence: CASSPVVGGSTDTQYF. The CDR3 DNA reads as TGTGCCAGCTCACCCGTTGTGGGGGGTAGCACAGATACGCAGTATTTT.

This rearrangement joins TRBV29-1 to TRBJ1-2, with D possibly TRBD1 on 5 matching bases. V gave up 5 bases and J gave up 4 bases, with 20 bases separating them. Germline V gene lookup returns CDR1 SQVTM and CDR2 ANQGSEA. This CDR3 is 15 amino acids long. CDR3 region: CSVHSQESGSYGYTF. Here the CDR3 DNA reads TGCAGCGTTCATTCACAGGAGAGCGGTAGCTATGGCTACACCTTC.

The chain links TRBV5-8 to TRBJ2-3; the match to TRBD1 covers 10 bases. J gave up 5 bases and V 0 bases, and 6 bases lay outside the gene matches. This CDR3 has 16 residues. Germline-derived CDR1 and CDR2 are SGHTS and YDEGEE. CDR3 bases: TGTGCCAGCAGCTTGGGACAGGGGGCATATGGAGATACGCAGTATTTT. Its protein product is CASSLGQGAYGDTQYF. The full variable domain, rest sourced from reference TRBV5-8 and TRBJ2-3, is EAGVTQSPTHLIKTRGQQATLRCSPISGHTSVYWYQQALGLGLQFLLWYDEGEERNRGNFPPRFSGRQFPNYSSELNVNALELEDSALYLCASSLGQGAYGDTQYFGPGTRLTVL.